The T cell receptor (beta chain) under discussion was sequenced for a study of T cell repertoires in cytomegalovirus infection (dated by TCRdb to between 2018 and 2021). Some background on the complete study: Donor HLA type was relevant to the analysis, as public TCR beta signatures indicated carriage of CMV infection together with the matching HLA type.

Note on this clonotype: Its antigen remains undetermined. Per-nucleotide qualities are absent, and no much larger clonotype sits a single base away.

The reads were generated on an Illumina HiSeq 1500. The public reads were quality trimmed at Q25 with fastp and then assembled into clones with MiXCR by TCRdb, keeping productive beta chains. Each record represents a unique CDR3 protein, reported with the most common genes and DNA among its rows. The sample records around 530,000 distinct CDR3 sequences, 15% to 20% of which are singletons. The ten largest clonotypes hold roughly a quarter of the sample. Summary of the overall study and its limitations: Carriers of CMV infection plus the relevant HLA type were discriminated by the cumulative frequency of public TCR beta family members in the study cohort and in an independent roughly 320-donor cohort. The ex vivo response was dominated by HLA-C-restricted CMV-specific TCR beta clonotypes, which also provided the single most frequent clonotype in two of eight donors.

The germline V end is reduced by 3 bases and the J end by 6 bases; junction bases left unmatched: 12. Taken from the germline V gene, the CDR1 and CDR2 loops are SGHAT and FQNNGV. The cysteine opens and the phenylalanine closes a CDR3 of 16 amino acids. The only DNA kept is the CDR3, 48 bases in frame from the first base. Rearrangement joined TRBV11-2 to TRBJ2-3, and 7 junction bases match TRBD1. The TCR originated in a human donor in good health (CMV status not recorded). Some clones in this sample may be carry-over from other donors' samples. Sample: CD8+ T cells from PBMCs. The CDR3 reads as follows: CASSFKEGKGADTQYF. The nucleotide sequence reads TGTGCCAGCAGCTTTAAAGAGGGGAAGGGGGCGGATACGCAGTATTTT.